The 31 T cell receptor beta chains reported below all come from one sample, sequenced in a study of blood T cell repertoires in COVID-19. TCRdb's table, derived via immunoSEQ multiplex PCR, lists solely in-frame clones and lacks some. The sample yields approximately 92,000 clones, around three quarters seen once. Material for sequencing was peripheral blood. The source of these receptors is a man aged 50 or older who had recovered from COVID-19.

This chain connects TRBV3-1 (or the pseudogene TRBV3-2) to TRBJ1-2, with D perhaps matching TRBD1 (5 bases). Germline lookup yields CDR1 LGHDT and CDR2 YNNKEL (reference sequence). The CDR3 is 13 residues long. V shed 4 bases and J shed 10 bases, with 16 bases lying between them. The CDR3 sequence: CASSPSAQGSYTF. Here the CDR3 DNA reads TGTGCCAGCAGCCCCTCGGCCCAGGGTTCCTACACCTTC.

CDR3 DNA: TGTGCCAGCAGCGTAGAGGCGGGTGCCTACAATGAGCAGTTCTTC. It is translated as CASSVEAGAYNEQFF. V and J are TRBV9 and TRBJ2-1; D is possibly TRBD2 (5 bases). The germline V and J ends were trimmed by 0 bases and 2 bases, with 9 bases remaining between them. The CDR3 runs 15 residues. CDR1 and CDR2 (germline): SGDLS, YYNGEE.

V usage is TRBV7-6 and J usage is TRBJ1-5, with 7 bases identical to TRBD1. The CDR3 length is 18 residues. V was pared by 4 bases and J by 0 bases, with 12 bases of the junction left unmatched. The germline CDR1 and CDR2 sequences are SGHVS and FNYEAQ. The CDR3 region is CASSSVEGAPYSNQPQHF. For the CDR3, the DNA is TGTGCCAGCAGCTCCGTGGAGGGGGCCCCCTATAGCAATCAGCCCCAGCATTTT.

The J gene is TRBJ2-2, the V gene TRBV7-3; the D is unclear. The CDR3 covers 14 residues. Germline CDR1 is SGHTA and CDR2 is FQGTGA. V was clipped by 2 bases and J by 7 bases, with 11 bases between them. The DNA of the CDR3 is TGTGCCAGCAGCTTATTTGGGCCCGGCGGGGAGCTGTTTTTT. Translated, it gives CASSLFGPGGELFF.

The V and J genes are TRBV10-3 and TRBJ2-5, with TRBD2 identical over 7 bases. There are 13 residues in the CDR3. After removal of 10 bases from V and 1 base from J, the junction contained 6 bases not matched to a gene. The germline V gene encodes CDR1 ENHRY and CDR2 SYGVKD. The CDR3 DNA reads as TGTGCCACTCGGGGGGACTTCCAAGAGACCCAGTACTTC. Residues: CATRGDFQETQYF.

This clone appeared a single time. V usage is TRBV9 and J usage is TRBJ1-4; D possibly corresponds to TRBD1 (6 bases). V gave up 0 bases and J gave up 6 bases, with 9 bases separating them. CDR3 length: 14 amino acids. Germline V gene data show CDR1 as SGDLS and CDR2 as YYNGEE. CDR3 DNA: TGTGCCAGCAGCGTAGGGGGGCATGATGAAAAACTGTTTTTT. Its translation is CASSVGGHDEKLFF.

This clone was picked up one time. The J gene is TRBJ1-1, the V gene TRBV27; tentative D call: TRBD1 (5 bases). Germline V lookup: CDR1 MNHEY, CDR2 SMNVEV (reference sequence). This CDR3 has 14 residues. Trimming took off 3 bases at V and 1 base at J, with 9 bases between the two ends. The CDR3 loop reads CASSFNDRNTEAFF. The CDR3 DNA is TGTGCCAGCAGTTTTAACGACAGGAACACTGAAGCTTTCTTT.

V usage is TRBV2 and J usage is TRBJ1-1; D unclear. The CDR3 has 15 amino acids. CDR1 SNHLY and CDR2 FYNNEI come from the germline V gene. V dropped 8 bases and J dropped 0 bases, with 16 bases sitting between them. The CDR3 nucleotides read TGTGCCAGCGTCCGGTCTACAGAAATGAACACTGAAGCTTTCTTT. Amino acid sequence: CASVRSTEMNTEAFF.

This clone has only one observation. The CDR3 is CAWTPPGAYNEQFF. CDR3 bases: TGTGCCTGGACACCTCCGGGGGCCTACAATGAGCAGTTCTTC. The chain recombines TRBV30 with TRBJ2-1, with D maybe TRBD2 (6 bases). The germline V gene encodes CDR1 GTSNPN and CDR2 SVGIG (reference sequence). The CDR3 totals 14 residues. Trimming stripped 4 bases from V and 2 bases from J, with 12 bases between.

This clone was found once. DNA of the CDR3: TGTGCCAGCAGCTCAGGACTGCGGAACTATGGCTACACCTTC. Translating it yields CASSSGLRNYGYTF. The chain recombines TRBV7-9 with TRBJ1-2; unclear D gene. V was pared by 4 bases and J by 2 bases, with 11 bases between. The CDR3 sequence is 14 residues long. From germline, CDR1 is SEHNR and CDR2 FQNEAQ (reference sequence).

The chain joins TRBV19 to TRBJ2-7; tentatively, D is TRBD2 (6 bases). Germline V gives CDR1 LNHDA, CDR2 SQIVND (reference sequence). V was shortened by 2 bases and J by 6 bases, with 14 bases between the two germline ends. The CDR3 runs 14 residues. The CDR3 region is CASSINTGAGEQYF. CDR3 sequence (DNA): TGTGCCAGTAGTATAAACACGGGAGCCGGCGAGCAGTACTTC. The variable domain in full, with the rest retrieved from reference TRBV19 and TRBJ2-7, is DGGITQSPKYLFRKEGQNVTLSCEQNLNHDAMYWYRQDPGQGLRLIYYSQIVNDFQKGDIAEGYSVSREKKESFPLTVTSAQKNPTAFYLCASSINTGAGEQYFGPGTRLTVT.

In DNA, the CDR3 is TGTGCCAGCCACAGGGGGGTCACTGAAGCTTTCTTT. Its translation is CASHRGVTEAFF. The V and J genes are TRBV6-5 and TRBJ1-1, with TRBD1 identical over 8 bases. The CDR3 is 12 residues long. The V segment lost 8 bases and the J segment 4 bases; nucleotides outside the gene matches: 3. The germline V gene encodes CDR1 MNHEY and CDR2 SVGAGI.

This chain uses TRBV19 with TRBJ2-7; 9 nucleotides line up with TRBD1. The CDR3 is 13 amino acids. Germline CDR1 is LNHDA and CDR2 is SQIVND (reference sequence). The junction had 1 base not matched to a gene; V was cut back by 6 bases and J by 1 base. CDR3 loop: CASRDRGSYEQYF. The CDR3 bases are TGTGCCAGTAGGGACAGGGGATCCTACGAGCAGTACTTC.

The CDR3 loop is CASSLDLGGNTGELFF. Written as DNA, the CDR3 is TGTGCCAGCAGCTTAGATCTGGGGGGAAACACCGGGGAGCTGTTTTTT. The chain links TRBV11-2 to TRBJ2-2; perhaps TRBD2 as D (6 bases). The CDR3 runs to 16 residues. Germline V gives CDR1 SGHAT, CDR2 FQNNGV. The ends were cut back, 0 bases at V and 2 bases at J, with 10 bases in the middle. Full variable domain (missing parts from reference TRBV11-2 and TRBJ2-2): EAGVAQSPRYKIIEKRQSVAFWCNPISGHATLYWYQQILGQGPKLLIQFQNNGVVDDSQLPKDRFSAERLKGVDSTLKIQPAKLEDSAVYLCASSLDLGGNTGELFFGEGSRLTVL.

This clone was recorded once. V and J are TRBV11-2 and TRBJ1-1, with 8 bases identical to TRBD1. CDR1 SGHAT and CDR2 FQNNGV come from the germline V gene. The CDR3 is made up of 16 amino acids. V lost 5 bases, J lost 3 bases, and 11 bases stayed unmatched. CDR3: CASSATDRGVYTEAFF. CDR3 bases: TGTGCCAGCAGCGCGACTGACAGGGGTGTGTACACTGAAGCTTTCTTT.

CDR3 amino acids: CASSEPPPRGRAGEQFF. The CDR3 DNA sequence: TGTGCCAGCAGTGAGCCCCCCCCGCGCGGGAGGGCCGGAGAGCAGTTCTTC. The V call is TRBV25-1, the J call TRBJ2-1; 9 nucleotides align to TRBD2. The CDR3 runs 17 residues. Germline CDR1 MGHDK, CDR2 SYGVNS. Losses at the gene ends were 3 bases for V and 10 bases for J; bases not matched to a gene: 16.

The chain recombines TRBV30 with TRBJ2-5, with a possible D match to TRBD1 (5 bases). CDR1 is GTSNPN, CDR2 SVGIG, per germline (reference sequence). There are 14 residues in the CDR3. Trimming shortened V by 2 bases and J by 2 bases, and 12 bases separated the two germline ends. DNA of the CDR3: TGTGCCTGGAGTTGGCAGGGCACTCAAGAGACCCAGTACTTC. It yields the protein CAWSWQGTQETQYF. Drawing the rest from reference TRBV30 and TRBJ2-5, the complete variable domain is SQTIHQWPATLVQPVGSPLSLECTVEGTSNPNLYWYRQAAGRGLQLLFYSVGIGQISSEVPQNLSASRPQDRQFILSSKKLLLSDSGFYLCAWSWQGTQETQYFGPGTRLLVL.

The gene calls are TRBV27 and TRBJ2-1; 13 positions agree with TRBD2. Per germline, CDR1 MNHEY and CDR2 SMNVEV (reference sequence). The V and J ends lost 1 base and 12 bases, in that order; junction bases with no gene match: 9. The CDR3 is 16 residues long. CDR3 nucleotides: TGTGCCAGCAGTTTATTCCCGGGACTAGCGGGATATGGGCAGTTCTTC. Translation gives CASSLFPGLAGYGQFF.

The chain couples TRBV2 to TRBJ1-4; 8 bases fit TRBD1. This CDR3 is 15 amino acids long. Germline CDR1 and CDR2: SNHLY and FYNNEI. V lost 7 bases to trimming and J lost 5 bases; unmatched junction nucleotides: 9. Here the CDR3 reads CASNRLTGVNEKLFF. CDR3 nucleotides: TGTGCCAGCAACCGTTTGACAGGGGTCAATGAAAAACTGTTTTTT.

CDR3 protein: CASRGGDRVPTDTQYF. The CDR3 coding sequence is TGTGCCAGCAGGGGAGGAGACAGGGTCCCCACAGATACGCAGTATTTT. This chain links TRBV2 with TRBJ2-3, with D perhaps matching TRBD1 (7 bases). Per germline, CDR1 SNHLY and CDR2 FYNNEI. This CDR3 contains 16 residues. V lost 6 bases and J lost 2, with 18 bases in between.

This chain uses TRBV7-2 with TRBJ2-2; no clear D. CDR1 SGHTA and CDR2 FQGNSA come from the germline V gene. The V gene lost 1 base and the J gene lost 5 bases, with 8 bases spanning the gap. This CDR3 contains 14 residues. In nucleotides, the CDR3 is TGTGCCAGCAGCTTAGAACTGGTGACCGGGGAGCTGTTTTTT. Translating gives CASSLELVTGELFF. The full variable domain, with the rest looked up from reference TRBV7-2 and TRBJ2-2, is GAGVSQSPSNKVTEKGKDVELRCDPISGHTALYWYRQSLGQGLEFLIYFQGNSAPDKSGLPSDRFSAERTGGSVSTLTIQRTQQEDSAVYLCASSLELVTGELFFGEGSRLTVL.

This clone has only one observation. The chain couples TRBV2 to TRBJ1-2, with 9 bases that match TRBD1. CDR1 and CDR2 (germline): SNHLY, FYNNEI. V was clipped by 6 bases and J by 3 bases; unmatched bases: 2. The CDR3 is 13 residues long. CDR3 nucleotides: TGTGCCAGCAGGGGACAGGGATACTATGGCTACACCTTC. This sequence encodes CASRGQGYYGYTF.

The chain combines TRBV5-1 with TRBJ1-5; 8 positions agree with TRBD1. Germline lookup yields CDR1 SGHRS and CDR2 YFSETQ. The CDR3 runs 14 residues. V lost 3 bases to trimming and J lost 6 bases; unmatched junction nucleotides: 5. The CDR3 here is CASSSTGGVQPQHF. The DNA of the CDR3 is TGCGCCAGCAGCTCCACAGGGGGAGTTCAGCCCCAGCATTTT.

The chain links TRBV5-4 to TRBJ2-7; D unclear. This CDR3 has 12 amino acids. Trimming left V 3 bases short and J 1 base short, with 5 bases between. Germline V gene data show CDR1 as SGHNT and CDR2 as YYREEE (reference sequence). CDR3 in amino acids: CASSSTSYEQYF. CDR3 nucleotide sequence: TGTGCCAGCAGCTCGACTTCCTACGAGCAGTACTTC. The variable domain in full, completed from reference TRBV5-4 and TRBJ2-7, reads ETGVTQSPTHLIKTRGQQVTLRCSSQSGHNTVSWYQQALGQGPQFIFQYYREEENGRGNFPPRFSGLQFPNYSSELNVNALELDDSALYLCASSSTSYEQYFGPGTRLTVT.

CDR3 nucleotide sequence: TGCGCCAGCTCCCGGGGACAGGACATTCAGTACTTC. This codes for CASSRGQDIQYF. The rearrangement uses TRBV10-2 and TRBJ2-4, with 8 bases identical to TRBD1. CDR1 is WSHSY and CDR2 is SAAADI in the germline V gene. V lost 8 bases to trimming and J lost 8 bases; unmatched junction nucleotides: 5. This CDR3 has 12 amino acids.

J is TRBJ1-2 and V is TRBV19; TRBD1 agrees at 7 bases. The CDR3 spans 16 residues. Looked up from germline, CDR1 is LNHDA and CDR2 is SQIVND (reference sequence). V dropped 7 bases and J dropped 1; count of bases not matched to a gene: 12. The CDR3 protein is CASIQSRDSFNYGYTF. The CDR3 DNA reads as TGTGCCAGTATTCAGAGCCGGGACAGCTTTAACTATGGCTACACCTTC.

The V gene is TRBV5-1, the J gene TRBJ1-3; 9 bases are a match to TRBD1. This CDR3 has 16 amino acids. V shed 4 bases and J 0 bases; nucleotides not matched to a gene: 5. CDR1 is SGHRS and CDR2 is YFSETQ in the germline V gene. CDR3 DNA: TGCGCCAGCAGCACCGGGACAGGGCTCTCTGGAAACACCATATATTTT. Its translation: CASSTGTGLSGNTIYF.

V gene TRBV6-1 combines with J gene TRBJ2-1, with 14 bases fitting TRBD2. Germline assignment: CDR1 MNHNS and CDR2 SASEGT. V was pared by 1 base and J by 6 bases, with 2 bases of the junction left unmatched. The CDR3 spans 16 residues. The CDR3 sequence is CASSEGLAGGLNEQFF. The CDR3 DNA follows: TGTGCCAGCAGTGAAGGACTAGCGGGGGGGCTCAATGAGCAGTTCTTC.

The rearrangement uses TRBV20-1 and TRBJ2-7; D is perhaps TRBD1 (6 bases). The ends were cut back, 3 bases at V and 4 bases at J, with 16 bases in the middle. The CDR3 extends over 14 amino acids. Germline V gene sequence: CDR1 DFQATT, CDR2 SNEGSKA (reference sequence). CDR3: CSASIPGDLYEQYF. The CDR3 DNA reads TGCAGTGCTAGTATTCCAGGGGATCTATACGAGCAGTACTTC.

This chain connects TRBV6-5 to TRBJ2-1; possibly TRBD2 for D (5 bases). CDR1 is MNHEY, CDR2 SVGAGI, per germline. V lost 7 bases and J 8 bases, leaving 18 bases between the germline ends. This CDR3 spans 14 amino acids. The CDR3, as DNA: TGTGCCAGCACCGGAACACCGAACGGGGATGAGCAGTTCTTC. Its protein is CASTGTPNGDEQFF.

The rearrangement links TRBV2 to TRBJ2-6, with D perhaps matching TRBD1 (6 bases). Germline loops: CDR1 SNHLY, CDR2 FYNNEI. Trimming took 8 bases from V and 4 from J, leaving 18 bases between them. The CDR3 spans 16 residues. The CDR3 loop is CASLFSAGDGANVLTF. CDR3 in DNA: TGTGCCAGCCTTTTCTCAGCAGGGGACGGGGCCAACGTCCTGACTTTC.